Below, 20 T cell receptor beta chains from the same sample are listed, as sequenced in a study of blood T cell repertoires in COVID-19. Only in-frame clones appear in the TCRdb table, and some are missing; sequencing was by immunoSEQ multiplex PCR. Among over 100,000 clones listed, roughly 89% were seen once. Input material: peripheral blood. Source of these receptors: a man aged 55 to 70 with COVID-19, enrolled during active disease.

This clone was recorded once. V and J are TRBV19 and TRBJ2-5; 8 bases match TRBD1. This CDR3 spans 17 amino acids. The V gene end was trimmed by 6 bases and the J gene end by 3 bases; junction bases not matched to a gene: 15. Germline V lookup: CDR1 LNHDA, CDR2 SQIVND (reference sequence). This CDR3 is CASRPYTGGGVEETQYF. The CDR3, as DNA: TGTGCCAGTAGACCCTATACAGGGGGTGGAGTGGAAGAGACCCAGTACTTC.

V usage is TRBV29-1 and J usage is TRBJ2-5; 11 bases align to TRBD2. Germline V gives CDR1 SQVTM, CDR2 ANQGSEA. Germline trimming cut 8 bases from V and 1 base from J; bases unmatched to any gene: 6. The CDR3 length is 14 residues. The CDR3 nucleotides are TGCAGCTTCCCTAGCGGGGGGCTCCAAGAGACCCAGTACTTC. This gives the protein CSFPSGGLQETQYF.

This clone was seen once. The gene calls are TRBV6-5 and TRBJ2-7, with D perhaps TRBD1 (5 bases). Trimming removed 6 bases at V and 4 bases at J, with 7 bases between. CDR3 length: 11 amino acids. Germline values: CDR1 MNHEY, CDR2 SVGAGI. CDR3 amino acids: CASRSGYEQYF. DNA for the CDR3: TGTGCCAGCAGGTCAGGGTACGAGCAGTACTTC.

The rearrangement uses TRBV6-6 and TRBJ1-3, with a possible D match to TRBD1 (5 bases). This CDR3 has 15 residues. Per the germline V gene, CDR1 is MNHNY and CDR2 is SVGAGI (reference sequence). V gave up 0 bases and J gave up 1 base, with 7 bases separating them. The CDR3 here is CASSYSSGSGNTIYF. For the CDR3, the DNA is TGTGCCAGCAGTTACTCGTCAGGGTCTGGAAACACCATATATTTT.

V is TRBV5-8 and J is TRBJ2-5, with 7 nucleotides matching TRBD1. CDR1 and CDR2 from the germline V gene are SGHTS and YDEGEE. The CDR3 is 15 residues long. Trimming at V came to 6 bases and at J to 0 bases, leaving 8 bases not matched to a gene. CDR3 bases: TGTGCCAGCAATCTCGGGACAGCGTACCAAGAGACCCAGTACTTC. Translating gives CASNLGTAYQETQYF.

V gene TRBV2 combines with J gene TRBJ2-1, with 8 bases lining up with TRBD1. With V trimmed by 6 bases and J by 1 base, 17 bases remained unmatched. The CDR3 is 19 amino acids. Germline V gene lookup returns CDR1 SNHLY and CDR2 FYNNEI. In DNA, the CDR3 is TGTGCCAGCAGGAGCATCCGGGACAGGTGGACCAAGTCCTACAATGAGCAGTTCTTC. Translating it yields CASRSIRDRWTKSYNEQFF.

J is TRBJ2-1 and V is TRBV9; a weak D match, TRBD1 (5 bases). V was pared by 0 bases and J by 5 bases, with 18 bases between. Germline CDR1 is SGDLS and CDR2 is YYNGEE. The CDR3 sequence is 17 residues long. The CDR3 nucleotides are TGTGCCAGCAGCGTAGTTTGGGGCTCACCAGGGCACAATGAGCAGTTCTTC. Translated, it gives CASSVVWGSPGHNEQFF.

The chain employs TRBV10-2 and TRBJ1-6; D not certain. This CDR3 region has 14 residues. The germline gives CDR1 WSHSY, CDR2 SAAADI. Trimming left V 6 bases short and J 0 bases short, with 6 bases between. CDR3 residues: CASSHGSYNSPLHF. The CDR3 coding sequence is TGCGCCAGCAGCCACGGCTCCTATAATTCACCCCTCCACTTT.

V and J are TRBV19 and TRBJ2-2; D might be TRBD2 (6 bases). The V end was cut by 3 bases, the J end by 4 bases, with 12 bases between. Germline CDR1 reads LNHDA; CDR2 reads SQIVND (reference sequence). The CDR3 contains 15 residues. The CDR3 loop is CASSIGEASTGELFF. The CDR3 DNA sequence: TGTGCCAGTAGTATTGGGGAGGCCTCCACCGGGGAGCTGTTTTTT.

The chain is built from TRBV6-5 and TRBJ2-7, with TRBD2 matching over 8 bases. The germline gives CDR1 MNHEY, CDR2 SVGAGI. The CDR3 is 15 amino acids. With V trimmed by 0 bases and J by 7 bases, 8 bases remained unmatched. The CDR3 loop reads CASSYSKAGTREQYF. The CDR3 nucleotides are TGTGCCAGCAGTTACTCGAAGGCAGGGACTAGGGAGCAGTACTTC.

This CDR3 reads CASSPGTTSTDTQYF. CDR3 sequence (DNA): TGTGCCAGCAGCCCCGGGACAACTAGCACAGATACGCAGTATTTT. The V and J genes are TRBV14 and TRBJ2-3; possible D gene TRBD1, 6 bases. V lost 4 bases and J 0 bases, leaving 11 bases between the germline ends. The CDR3 is made up of 15 amino acids. Germline V gene data show CDR1 as SGHDN and CDR2 as FVKESK.

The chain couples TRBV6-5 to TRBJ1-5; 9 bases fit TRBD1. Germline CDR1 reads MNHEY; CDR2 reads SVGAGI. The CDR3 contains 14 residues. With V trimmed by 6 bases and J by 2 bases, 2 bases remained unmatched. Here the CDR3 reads CASRTGGRNQPQHF. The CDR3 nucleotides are TGTGCCAGCAGGACAGGGGGTCGCAATCAGCCCCAGCATTTT.

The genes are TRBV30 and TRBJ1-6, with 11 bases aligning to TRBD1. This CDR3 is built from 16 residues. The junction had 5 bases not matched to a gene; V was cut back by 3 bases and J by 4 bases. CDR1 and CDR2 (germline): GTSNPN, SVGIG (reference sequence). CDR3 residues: CAWSWTGGGYNSPLHF. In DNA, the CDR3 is TGTGCCTGGAGCTGGACAGGGGGCGGTTATAATTCACCCCTCCACTTT.

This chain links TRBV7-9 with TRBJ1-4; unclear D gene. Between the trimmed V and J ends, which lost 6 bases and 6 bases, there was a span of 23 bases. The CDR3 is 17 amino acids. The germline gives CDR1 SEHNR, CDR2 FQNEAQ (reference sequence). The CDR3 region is CASRSTQGSLGYEKLFF. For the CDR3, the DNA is TGTGCCAGCAGATCTACGCAAGGGAGTCTGGGGTATGAAAAACTGTTTTTT. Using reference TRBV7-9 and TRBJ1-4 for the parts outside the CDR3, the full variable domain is DTGVSQNPRHKITKRGQNVTFRCDPISEHNRLYWYRQTLGQGPEFLTYFQNEAQLEKSRLLSDRFSAERPKGSFSTLEIQRTEQGDSAMYLCASRSTQGSLGYEKLFFGSGTQLSVL.

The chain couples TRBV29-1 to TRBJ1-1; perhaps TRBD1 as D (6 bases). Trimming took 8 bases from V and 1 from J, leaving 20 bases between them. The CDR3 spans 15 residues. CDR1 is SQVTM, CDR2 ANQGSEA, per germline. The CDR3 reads CSSKGVLGSNTEAFF. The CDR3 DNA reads TGCAGCTCTAAGGGGGTTCTGGGATCGAACACTGAAGCTTTCTTT.

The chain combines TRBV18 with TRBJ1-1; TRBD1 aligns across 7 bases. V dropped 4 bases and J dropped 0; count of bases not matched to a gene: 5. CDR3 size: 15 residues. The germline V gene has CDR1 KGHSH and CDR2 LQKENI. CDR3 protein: CASSLGQAMNTEAFF. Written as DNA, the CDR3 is TGTGCCAGCTCACTTGGACAGGCCATGAACACTGAAGCTTTCTTT. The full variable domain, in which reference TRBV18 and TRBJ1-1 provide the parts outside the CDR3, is NAGVMQNPRHLVRRRGQEARLRCSPMKGHSHVYWYRQLPEEGLKFMVYLQKENIIDESGMPKERFSAEFPKEGPSILRIQQVVRGDSAAYFCASSLGQAMNTEAFFGQGTRLTVV.

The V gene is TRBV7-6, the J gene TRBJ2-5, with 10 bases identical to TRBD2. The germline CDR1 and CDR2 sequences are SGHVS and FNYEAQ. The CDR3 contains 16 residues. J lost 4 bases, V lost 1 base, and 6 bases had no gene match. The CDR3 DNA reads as TGTGCCAGCAGCTTAGGGAGCGGGGGGGCCCGAGAGACCCAGTACTTC. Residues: CASSLGSGGARETQYF.

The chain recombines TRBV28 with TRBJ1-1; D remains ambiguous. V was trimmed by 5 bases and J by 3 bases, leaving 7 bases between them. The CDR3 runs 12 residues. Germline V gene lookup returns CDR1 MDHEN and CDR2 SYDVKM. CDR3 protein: CASSAGYTEAFF. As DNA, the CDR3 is TGTGCCAGCAGTGCCGGGTACACTGAAGCTTTCTTT.

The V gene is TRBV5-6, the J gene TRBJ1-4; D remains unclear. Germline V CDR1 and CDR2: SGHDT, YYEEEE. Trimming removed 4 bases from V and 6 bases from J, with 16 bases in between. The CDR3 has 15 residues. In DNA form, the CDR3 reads TGTGCCAGCAGCAGCGGCTACACGAGAGATGAAAAACTGTTTTTT. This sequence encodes CASSSGYTRDEKLFF. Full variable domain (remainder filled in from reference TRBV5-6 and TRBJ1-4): DAGVTQSPTHLIKTRGQQVTLRCSPKSGHDTVSWYQQALGQGPQFIFQYYEEEERQRGNFPDRFSGHQFPNYSSELNVNALLLGDSALYLCASSSGYTRDEKLFFGSGTQLSVL.

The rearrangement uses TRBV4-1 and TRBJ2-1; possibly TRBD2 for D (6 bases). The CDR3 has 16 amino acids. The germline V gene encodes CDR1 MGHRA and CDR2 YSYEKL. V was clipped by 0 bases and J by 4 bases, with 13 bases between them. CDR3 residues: CASSQDGSGLYNEQFF. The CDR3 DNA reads TGCGCCAGCAGCCAAGATGGGAGCGGACTATACAATGAGCAGTTCTTC.